This entry describes one TCR beta chain. This sample was included in a study of patients and donors after allogeneic stem cell transplantation. V was pared by 0 bases and J by 7 bases, with 13 bases between. The CDR3 runs 14 residues. Germline lookup yields CDR1 DFQATT and CDR2 SNEGSKA (reference sequence). MiXCR was run by TCRdb on the RT-PCR reads, yielding one entry per CDR3 protein. This table holds 110,000 or so distinct CDR3 sequences, approximately 40% found once. The source is a human donor who was either an allogeneic HSCT recipient or a stem cell or donor lymphocyte infusion donor (not recorded which). It is not recorded whose cells these are; they may come from a transplant donor. The specimen sequenced was blood, either unsorted or a sorted T cell fraction (not recorded which). This sequence joins TRBV20-1 and TRBJ1-5; D is ambiguous. CDR3 DNA: TGCAGTGCTAGAGATCGGAGGGTCGGGCAGCCCCAGCATTTT. This sequence encodes CSARDRRVGQPQHF.